This T cell receptor (beta chain) was sequenced in a study of blood T cells in healthy people across ages. Study observations and caveats: Comparison with aged donors showed that long-lived donors had more naive CD4+ cells and higher diversity.

In this sample, this clonotype turned up a few times. Its antigen is not identified. No fewer than 7 million PBMCs went into each sample. CDR1 and CDR2 (germline): SGHDT, YYEEEE. This CDR3 is 16 amino acids long. V lost 2 bases, J lost 2 bases, and 5 bases stayed unmatched. Sample-barcoded 5' priming and a J-beta primer mix drove a second PCR of 7 to 11 cycles. Carrying 12 random nucleotides, a template-switch adaptor labeled each individual cDNA molecule. TCRdb ran MiXCR on the 5' RACE reads and lists one entry per CDR3 protein. The table records 1.5 million to 2 million distinct CDR3 sequences, 49% of them present only once.

This sequence was found in a woman aged 40 to 49 in good health. J is TRBJ2-5 and V is TRBV5-6; 11 bases line up with TRBD2. The sequencing sample was made of blood. CDR3 coding DNA: TGTGCCAGCAGCTTTGCAGGGACTAGCGGACAAGAGACCCAGTACTTC. Residues: CASSFAGTSGQETQYF. Combining the CDR3 with reference TRBV5-6 and TRBJ2-5 gives the whole variable domain DAGVTQSPTHLIKTRGQQVTLRCSPKSGHDTVSWYQQALGQGPQFIFQYYEEEERQRGNFPDRFSGHQFPNYSSELNVNALLLGDSALYLCASSFAGTSGQETQYFGPGTRLLVL.